The entry that follows covers one T cell receptor beta chain sequence. Its antigen is not identified. The CDR3 totals 14 residues. V was trimmed by 7 bases and J by 2 bases, leaving 9 bases between them. Germline assignment: CDR1 MDHEN and CDR2 SYDVKM. The data were taken from a study of post-analysis software for immune sequencing data. Background on the study: The courses of disease that were included comprised relapsing-remitting, secondary progressive and progressive-relapsing multiple sclerosis. Study findings and constraints: Normalized Chao1 diversity was significantly lower in multiple sclerosis patients than in controls. A few TRBV segments, TRBV5-6, TRBV5-1 and TRBV20-1 among them, were found more frequent in patients than controls. The authors found that F measure strongly co-clustered same-batch samples.

Libraries were made from TCR beta cDNA, and they carried unique molecular identifiers. TCRdb re-called the PCR reads with MiXCR, one entry per CDR3 protein. This table holds about 430,000 distinct CDR3 sequences, more than 30% found once. This chain connects TRBV28 to TRBJ1-6; D gene ambiguous. The receptor comes from a girl aged 2-10 years with multiple sclerosis. Sequencing was performed on blood. The CDR3 reads CASTLPTYNSPLHF. CDR3 in DNA: TGTGCCAGCACCCTGCCGACCTATAATTCACCCCTCCACTTT.